The sequence of this T cell receptor (beta chain) was determined in a study of OX40 agonist ivuxolimab in advanced cancers. In the study overall: While on treatment, patients had intravenous ivuxolimab at 0.01 to 10 mg/kg every 2 weeks. Head and neck, renal cell, melanoma or hepatocellular carcinoma were the cancers that dose-escalation patients had. General study findings and limits: Fewer expanded clones were found on average in CD4+ than in CD8+ T cells.

A note on this clone: Its specificity is not known.

Generated by immunoSEQ multiplex PCR, the TCRdb table keeps only in-frame clones and is missing some. The sample has tens of thousands of clones, 65% to 90% seen once; the top ten hold 3.1%. This CDR3 is 18 amino acids long. Germline V lookup: CDR1 SGHNT, CDR2 YENEEA. V trimming: 6 bases; J trimming: 7 bases; junction bases outside the gene matches: 20. The chain couples TRBV11-3 to TRBJ2-2; 7 nucleotides agree with TRBD2. Sequenced here: CD4+ or CD8+ T cells sorted from blood, sampled in a trial of the OX40 agonist ivuxolimab. The source is an adult with an advanced solid tumor such as melanoma, head and neck, liver or kidney cancer. The CDR3 is CASSHFSRGGSVGGELFF. Here the CDR3 DNA reads TGTGCCAGCAGTCATTTTTCCCGGGGCGGGAGTGTCGGCGGGGAGCTGTTTTTT.